The entry below gives a single T cell receptor (beta chain) sequence along with its context. This specimen belongs to a study of blood T cell repertoires in COVID-19. Turning to the study itself: The United States, Italy and Spain supplied acute and convalescent COVID-19 samples. PBMCs, B-cell-depleted T cells, or T cells provided the cDNA or gDNA that made up the material.

Only in-frame clones appear in the TCRdb table, and some are missing; sequencing was by immunoSEQ multiplex PCR. Here the sample spans some 150,000 clones, about nine tenths being singletons. The V end was cut by 2 bases, the J end by 0 bases, with 7 bases between. CDR3 length: 14 residues. The germline CDR1 and CDR2 sequences are LNHDA and SQIVND (reference sequence). The specimen was peripheral blood. The sequence came from a woman older than 75 with acute or convalescent COVID-19. The chain combines TRBV19 with TRBJ1-1; D is perhaps TRBD1 (5 bases). CDR3 in DNA: TGTGCCAGTAGTATACAGGGTCTGAACACTGAAGCTTTCTTT. It is translated as CASSIQGLNTEAFF.